A single sample is the source of the 24 T cell receptor beta chains below, sequenced in a study of OX40 agonist ivuxolimab in advanced cancers. Only in-frame clones appear in the TCRdb table, and some are missing; sequencing was by immunoSEQ multiplex PCR. The repertoire holds 55,000 or so clones, with roughly 87% as singletons. The sequenced sample was CD4+ or CD8+ T cells sorted from blood, obtained in a trial of the OX40 agonist ivuxolimab. All receptors derive from an adult with an advanced solid tumor such as melanoma, head and neck, liver or kidney cancer.

This chain uses TRBV18 with TRBJ1-2; TRBD1 matches at 7 bases. There are 14 residues in the CDR3. The ends lost 5 bases at V and 7 bases at J; junction bases unmatched: 10. CDR1 and CDR2 from the germline V gene are KGHSH and LQKENI. The DNA of the CDR3 is TGTGCCAGCTCAGGACAGTATACAGGGGTTGGCTACACCTTC. Protein sequence: CASSGQYTGVGYTF.

This clone turned up a few times. The chain recombines TRBV28 with TRBJ2-4; D is tentatively TRBD1 or TRBD2 (5 bases each). The CDR3 extends over 16 amino acids. The V end was cut by 4 bases, the J end by 0 bases, with 13 bases between. The germline V gene has CDR1 MDHEN and CDR2 SYDVKM. The CDR3 here is CASSWVGEKAKNIQYF. CDR3 bases: TGTGCCAGCAGTTGGGTGGGGGAAAAAGCCAAAAACATTCAGTACTTC.

This rearrangement joins TRBV28 to TRBJ2-1; D remains unclear. Germline V gene sequence: CDR1 MDHEN, CDR2 SYDVKM. The CDR3 is 12 residues long. Trimming cost V 6 bases and J 10 bases, with 13 bases left between them. CDR3 bases: TGTGCCAGCAGATCACCCGTCCTGGAGCAGTTCTTC. This translates into CASRSPVLEQFF.

This clone was seen more than once but under ten times. The chain has TRBV5-1 and TRBJ2-1; a weak D match, TRBD1 (5 bases). CDR1 is SGHRS and CDR2 is YFSETQ in the germline V gene. Trimming took off 4 bases at V and 13 bases at J, with 18 bases between the two ends. The CDR3 runs 13 residues. The CDR3, as DNA: TGCGCCAGCAGCCGATCCCCGACAGTGCAACAGTTCTTC. Translating it yields CASSRSPTVQQFF.

The chain carries TRBV6-1 and TRBJ1-4; 7 bases are a match to TRBD1. Per germline, CDR1 MNHNS and CDR2 SASEGT. The CDR3 loop spans 16 amino acids. The junction had 11 bases not matched to a gene; V was cut back by 0 bases and J by 10 bases. CDR3 DNA sequence: TGTGCCAGCAGTGAAGCGTGGACAGGATCATCTGGAAAACTGTTTTTT. Its translation: CASSEAWTGSSGKLFF.

This clone was recorded only once. V gene TRBV9 combines with J gene TRBJ1-2; 7 nucleotides align to TRBD1. Losses at the gene ends were 6 bases for V and 6 bases for J; bases not matched to a gene: 17. CDR1 is SGDLS and CDR2 is YYNGEE in the germline V gene. The CDR3 consists of 16 residues. CDR3 protein: CASTHTPDRSGNGYTF. The CDR3 DNA reads TGTGCCAGCACCCACACCCCGGACAGGTCCGGGAATGGCTACACCTTC.

The V gene is TRBV5-4, the J gene TRBJ1-1; D ambiguous. V was pared by 4 bases and J by 6 bases, with 13 bases between. Per germline, CDR1 SGHNT and CDR2 YYREEE (reference sequence). The CDR3 totals 13 residues. CDR3 in amino acids: CASSLVTAPEAFF. The CDR3 coding sequence is TGTGCCAGCAGCCTGGTAACAGCCCCTGAAGCTTTCTTT.

This rearrangement joins TRBV28 to TRBJ1-5; the match to TRBD1 covers 9 bases. From germline, CDR1 is MDHEN and CDR2 SYDVKM. The CDR3 has 17 amino acids. The ends lost 5 bases at V and 6 bases at J; junction bases unmatched: 14. CDR3 coding DNA: TGTGCCAGCAGTCAGAGTCCCGGGACAGGGTTAGGTCAGCCCCAGCATTTT. This codes for CASSQSPGTGLGQPQHF. Supplemented by reference TRBV28 and TRBJ1-5, the full variable domain reads DVKVTQSSRYLVKRTGEKVFLECVQDMDHENMFWYRQDPGLGLRLIYFSYDVKMKEKGDIPEGYSVSREKKERFSLILESASTNQTSMYLCASSQSPGTGLGQPQHFGDGTRLSIL.

This clone was found once. The chain carries TRBV27 and TRBJ2-1; 9 nucleotides align to TRBD1. Losses at the gene ends were 4 bases for V and 2 bases for J; bases not matched to a gene: 3. The CDR3 is 15 amino acids. Germline values: CDR1 MNHEY, CDR2 SMNVEV (reference sequence). The CDR3 DNA reads as TGTGCCAGCAGTTGGGACAGGGCGGCCTACAATGAGCAGTTCTTC. This gives the protein CASSWDRAAYNEQFF.

The chain carries TRBV19 and TRBJ2-1, with D tentatively TRBD1 (6 bases). Looked up from germline, CDR1 is LNHDA and CDR2 is SQIVND (reference sequence). The CDR3 has 14 residues. Deletions cut 7 bases from V and 2 bases from J, with 12 bases between. CDR3 DNA: TGTGCCAGTACCCAGGGGACGGCCTACAATGAGCAGTTCTTC. Encoded protein: CASTQGTAYNEQFF.

The chain joins TRBV6-6 to TRBJ2-5, with D perhaps given as TRBD1 or TRBD2 (6 bases each). The CDR3 loop spans 14 amino acids. Germline lookup yields CDR1 MNHNY and CDR2 SVGAGI (reference sequence). V was trimmed by 2 bases and J by 3 bases, leaving 10 bases between them. CDR3 bases: TGTGCCAGCAGTTACGGGGGGCGCGAAGAGACCCAGTACTTC. Its protein product is CASSYGGREETQYF.

V usage is TRBV7-3 and J usage is TRBJ2-7; 7 bases line up with TRBD1. Trimming cost V 0 bases and J 6 bases; bases outside gene matches: 2. CDR1 SGHTA and CDR2 FQGTGA come from the germline V gene. CDR3 length: 13 residues. CDR3 bases: TGTGCCAGCAGCTTAACTCGACAGGGCGAGCAGTACTTC. Its protein product is CASSLTRQGEQYF. The full variable domain, with the rest looked up from reference TRBV7-3 and TRBJ2-7, is GAGVSQTPSNKVTEKGKYVELRCDPISGHTALYWYRQSLGQGPEFLIYFQGTGAADDSGLPNDRFFAVRPEGSVSTLKIQRTERGDSAVYLCASSLTRQGEQYFGPGTRLTVT.

The J gene is TRBJ2-7, the V gene TRBV11-2; unclear D gene. Germline V lookup: CDR1 SGHAT, CDR2 FQNNGV. The CDR3 runs 15 residues. The germline V and J ends were trimmed by 5 bases and 2 bases, with 16 bases remaining between them. This CDR3 is CASSPLEARTYEQYF. CDR3 bases: TGTGCCAGCAGCCCCCTTGAGGCGCGCACCTACGAGCAGTACTTC.

The chain joins TRBV30 to TRBJ1-1; weak D call: TRBD1 (5 bases). The CDR3 covers 11 residues. Between the trimmed V and J ends, which lost 4 bases and 8 bases, there was a span of 11 bases. The germline V gene encodes CDR1 GTSNPN and CDR2 SVGIG (reference sequence). The CDR3 DNA reads as TGTGCCTGGACCAGGGAGAGGGAAGCTTTCTTT. Amino acids: CAWTREREAFF.

The chain joins TRBV7-2 to TRBJ1-2; weak D call: TRBD1 (5 bases). Between the trimmed V and J ends, which lost 2 bases and 2 bases, there was a span of 15 bases. The CDR3 has 16 residues. CDR1 and CDR2 from the germline V gene are SGHTA and FQGNSA. CDR3 in DNA: TGTGCCAGCAGCTTAATCAGGGAAACTCCCAACTATGGCTACACCTTC. This codes for CASSLIRETPNYGYTF.

The chain carries TRBV28 and TRBJ1-6; D is unresolved. This CDR3 has 14 residues. Germline CDR1 MDHEN, CDR2 SYDVKM. V was shortened by 3 bases and J by 6 bases, with 9 bases between the two germline ends. CDR3: CASSFLYSNSPLHF. The CDR3 DNA reads TGTGCCAGCAGTTTCCTATACAGTAATTCACCCCTCCACTTT.

The CDR3 DNA reads TGTGCCAGCAGCTCAGGGAGTTCCTACGAGCAGTACTTC. Residues: CASSSGSSYEQYF. The chain carries TRBV5-6 and TRBJ2-7, with D perhaps matching TRBD1 or TRBD2 (5 bases each). Germline assignment: CDR1 SGHDT and CDR2 YYEEEE. CDR3 length: 13 amino acids. With 3 bases removed from V and 1 base from J, the gap between germline ends came to 8 bases.

The chain combines TRBV27 with TRBJ1-2; TRBD1 matches 11 bases. Germline V CDR1 and CDR2: MNHEY, SMNVEV (reference sequence). J gave up 8 bases and V 5 bases, and 7 bases lay outside the gene matches. This CDR3 comprises 14 residues. The CDR3: CASSGSGTGGGYTF. For the CDR3, the DNA is TGTGCCAGCAGTGGATCCGGGACAGGGGGAGGCTACACCTTC.

V usage is TRBV18 and J usage is TRBJ2-7; 10 bases map to TRBD2. Germline V gives CDR1 KGHSH, CDR2 LQKENI. The J segment lost 1 base and the V segment lost 6 bases, leaving 6 bases of the junction unmatched. The CDR3 is made up of 15 amino acids. This CDR3 reads CASSASGSVSYEQYF. CDR3 coding DNA: TGTGCCAGCTCGGCTAGCGGGAGTGTATCCTACGAGCAGTACTTC.

This chain joins TRBV9 and TRBJ2-2; no clear D gene. Trimming removed 0 bases at V and 4 bases at J, with 13 bases between. The CDR3 is 16 amino acids. Germline V lookup: CDR1 SGDLS, CDR2 YYNGEE. The CDR3 DNA follows: TGTGCCAGCAGCGTAGCCGGGTCCTTACTCACCGGGGAGCTGTTTTTT. Encoded protein: CASSVAGSLLTGELFF.

The genes are TRBV5-4 and TRBJ2-5; TRBD2 matches at 9 bases. The CDR3 has 16 amino acids. CDR1 is SGHNT and CDR2 is YYREEE in the germline V gene (reference sequence). V trimming: 0 bases; J trimming: 2 bases; junction bases outside the gene matches: 5. The CDR3 DNA sequence: TGTGCCAGCAGCTTGGATCTAGCGGGAAGGCAAGAGACCCAGTACTTC. This encodes CASSLDLAGRQETQYF.

The chain has TRBV19 and TRBJ2-1; D is unresolved. The V and J ends lost 3 bases and 0 bases respectively, with 12 bases between them. CDR3 size: 16 residues. Germline V gives CDR1 LNHDA, CDR2 SQIVND (reference sequence). As DNA, the CDR3 is TGTGCCAGTAGTATCTCGAGTCGGAGCTCCTACAATGAGCAGTTCTTC. Protein product: CASSISSRSSYNEQFF.

This sequence joins TRBV29-1 and TRBJ2-7, with D possibly being TRBD1 (6 bases). Germline CDR1 and CDR2: SQVTM and ANQGSEA. V was cut by 4 bases and J by 5 bases, with 12 bases left in between. This CDR3 spans 12 amino acids. CDR3: CSVGGLGDEQYF. In nucleotides, the CDR3 is TGCAGCGTTGGGGGGCTGGGGGACGAGCAGTACTTC.

This chain uses TRBV6-1 with TRBJ2-5; D uncertain. The germline V gene encodes CDR1 MNHNS and CDR2 SASEGT. V was cut by 6 bases and J by 5 bases, with 10 bases left in between. The CDR3 has 12 amino acids. The CDR3 DNA follows: TGTGCCAGCAGGGACCTTGGGGAGACCCAGTACTTC. Residues: CASRDLGETQYF.